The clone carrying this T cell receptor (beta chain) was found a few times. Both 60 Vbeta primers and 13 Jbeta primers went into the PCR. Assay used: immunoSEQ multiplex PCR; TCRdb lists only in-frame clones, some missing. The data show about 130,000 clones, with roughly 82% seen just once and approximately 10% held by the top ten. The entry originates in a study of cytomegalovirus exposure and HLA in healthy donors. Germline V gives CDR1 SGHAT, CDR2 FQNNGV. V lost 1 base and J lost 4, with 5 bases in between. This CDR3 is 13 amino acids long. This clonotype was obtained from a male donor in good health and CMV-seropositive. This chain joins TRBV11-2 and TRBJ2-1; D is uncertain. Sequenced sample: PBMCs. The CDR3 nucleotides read TGTGCCAGCAGCTTAGGAGTTTACAATGAGCAGTTCTTC. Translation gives CASSLGVYNEQFF.